What follows is one T cell receptor beta chain and its context. The target antigen is unknown. The record originates from a study of regulatory and conventional T cells in RAG deficiency. Regulatory T cells were sorted from blood as CD4+ CD25-high CD127-low cells. V dropped 1 base and J dropped 3 bases, with 15 bases sitting between them. The length of the CDR3 is 16 residues. Germline V lookup: CDR1 KGHSH, CDR2 LQKENI. Some clones are missing from TCRdb's copy, which holds only in-frame ones; the method was immunoSEQ multiplex PCR. The data hold 7,000 to 8,500 clones, with roughly 92% observed a single time. Study-wide findings and caveats: Omenn patients showed >90% Treg-Tconv overlap and shorter CDR3 lengths.

These records were also assigned to another study, of regulatory T cells. As reported in that work: The primer mix had 52 TRBV and 13 TRBJ primers. Skewed V and J usage and few unique V-J pairs marked patient repertoires, most in Tregs.

Sequencing was performed on CD127- CD25+ CD4+ Tregs sorted from blood. V and J are TRBV18 and TRBJ1-2; no definite D call. The receptor was derived from a human donor in good health. CDR3 region: CASSPRPTSTDYGYTF. CDR3 in DNA: TGTGCCAGCTCACCACGACCCACAAGCACAGACTATGGCTACACCTTC.